These 20 T cell receptor beta chains were sequenced from one sample in a study of T cells in Graves' hyperthyroidism and ophthalmopathy. The investigators amplified TCR beta CDR3 regions from RNA transcripts. The HTBI set primed first-round TCR CDR3 RT-PCR. TCRdb used MiXCR to reprocess the multiplex PCR reads, holding one entry per CDR3 protein. The sample lists hundreds of thousands of distinct CDR3 sequences, just under 45% seen once, with less than 9% in the top ten. The specimen was peripheral blood or thyroid tissue (not recorded which). These receptor sequences come from an adult man with Graves' disease, either hyperthyroidism or ophthalmopathy (not recorded which).

There are a few counts of this clonotype. The CDR3 protein is CASSLSKGPEKLFF. In DNA form, the CDR3 reads TGTGCCAGCAGTTTAAGTAAGGGACCAGAAAAACTGTTTTTT. The rearrangement joins TRBV12-3 or TRBV12-4 to TRBJ1-4; TRBD1 might be the D (5 bases). The CDR3 extends over 14 amino acids. Trimming took 2 bases from V and 8 from J, leaving 12 bases between them.

V usage is TRBV5-1 and J usage is TRBJ1-3; unclear D gene. V lost 3 bases, J lost 0 bases, and 16 bases lay in between. CDR1 and CDR2 from the germline V gene are SGHRS and YFSETQ. CDR3 length: 17 amino acids. The CDR3 region is CASSSTPGPFSGNTIYF. The CDR3 coding sequence is TGCGCCAGCAGCTCAACCCCGGGTCCTTTCTCTGGAAACACCATATATTTT.

This clonotype occurred a few times. The chain has TRBV7-9 and TRBJ1-1; D not resolved. The germline V gene encodes CDR1 SEHNR and CDR2 FQNEAQ (reference sequence). The CDR3 consists of 14 residues. Between the trimmed V and J ends, which lost 3 bases and 3 bases, there was a span of 11 bases. The CDR3 reads CASSFHRSYTEAFF. CDR3 in DNA: TGTGCCAGCAGCTTCCATAGGTCCTACACTGAAGCTTTCTTT.

In this sample, this clonotype turned up a few times. V usage is TRBV7-2 and J usage is TRBJ1-1; 9 nucleotides match TRBD1. J was trimmed by 11 bases and V by 5 bases; bases with no gene match: 9. CDR3 length equals 13 residues. Per germline, CDR1 SGHTA and CDR2 FQGNSA. The CDR3 region has the DNA TGTGCCAGCAGCACCGGACAGGGGTCGGTGGCTTTCTTT. Its translation is CASSTGQGSVAFF. The full variable domain, with the rest looked up from reference TRBV7-2 and TRBJ1-1, is GAGVSQSPSNKVTEKGKDVELRCDPISGHTALYWYRQSLGQGLEFLIYFQGNSAPDKSGLPSDRFSAERTGGSVSTLTIQRTQQEDSAVYLCASSTGQGSVAFFGQGTRLTVV.

This clonotype has just a few counts. The genes are TRBV20-1 and TRBJ1-3; D call uncertain. The CDR3 runs to 12 residues. V lost 1 base to trimming and J lost 8 bases, with 9 bases between them. Germline V CDR1 and CDR2: DFQATT, SNEGSKA (reference sequence). CDR3 sequence reads: CSARGERYTIYF. As DNA, the CDR3 is TGCAGTGCTAGAGGGGAGCGATACACCATATATTTT.

Of note for this clonotype: Germline is not matched at one junction end, which may reflect a read error. The chain is built from TRBV7-2 and TRBJ2-5, with a possible D match to TRBD1 (6 bases). CDR3 size: 15 residues. In germline, CDR1 is SGHTA, CDR2 FQGNSA. This chain's CDR3 is CASSLNPGQQETQYF. The CDR3 DNA follows: TGCGCCAGCAGCCTGAATCCTGGACAGCAAGAGACCCAGTACTTC.

V is TRBV20-1 and J is TRBJ2-5; D gene uncertain. Per the germline V gene, CDR1 is DFQATT and CDR2 is SNEGSKA (reference sequence). Trimming cost V 8 bases and J 5 bases, with 15 bases left between them. The CDR3 sequence is 12 residues long. CDR3 sequence: CSLRPSAETQYF. CDR3 in DNA: TGCAGTTTGAGACCCTCGGCCGAGACCCAGTACTTC.

The table lists this clonotype with a few counts. A read error may produce the germline difference seen at one junction end. The V call is TRBV10-3, the J call TRBJ1-2; D unclear. The CDR3 is made up of 14 amino acids. Germline CDR1 ENHRY, CDR2 SYGVKD. The chain's CDR3 is CASSESTPRRGYTF. CDR3 DNA: TGTGCCAGCAGTGAGTCGACCCCAAGGAGAGGCTACACCTTC.

Ten or more counts support this clonotype. This chain connects TRBV15 to TRBJ1-1, with D unclear. The V end was cut by 0 bases, the J end by 6 bases, with 11 bases between. Germline V CDR1 and CDR2: LNHNV, YYDKDF (reference sequence). The length of the CDR3 is 14 residues. CDR3 DNA sequence: TGTGCCACCAGCAGAGATTCGGTAGGGTCTGAAGCTTTCTTT. It specifies CATSRDSVGSEAFF.

This rearrangement joins TRBV13 to TRBJ2-7; D might be TRBD1 (6 bases). The V and J ends lost 5 bases and 3 bases respectively, with 14 bases between them. Germline V gene lookup returns CDR1 PRHDT and CDR2 FYEKMQ (reference sequence). The CDR3 runs to 14 residues. CDR3 protein: CASSVRGSLYEQYF. The CDR3 DNA is TGTGCCAGCAGCGTAAGGGGGTCACTCTACGAGCAGTACTTC.

This clonotype was seen only a few times. The chain combines TRBV6-1 with TRBJ2-7; 8 bases line up with TRBD1. Germline V CDR1 and CDR2: MNHNS, SASEGT. The CDR3 totals 19 residues. The V segment lost 5 bases and the J segment 2 bases; nucleotides outside the gene matches: 20. The chain's CDR3 is CASSPRLQSGQGPAYEQYF. DNA of the CDR3: TGTGCCAGCAGTCCCCGGCTACAATCTGGACAGGGCCCGGCCTACGAGCAGTACTTC.

Many counts were recorded for this clonotype. The chain joins TRBV5-8 to TRBJ1-1; D might be TRBD1 (6 bases). The CDR3 runs 13 residues. Germline V gene data show CDR1 as SGHTS and CDR2 as YDEGEE. V lost 4 bases, J lost 11 bases, and 18 bases lay in between. CDR3 nucleotides: TGTGCCAGCAGCATGTGGGTACAGGGTAGGGCTTTCTTT. It is translated as CASSMWVQGRAFF.

Notes on this clonotype: The DNA is omitted, as the CDR3 cannot be located on it reliably, and the CDR3 follows TCRdb's listing. V usage is TRBV7-9 and J usage is TRBJ2-2; the table calls TRBD2, which could not be checked here. Germline lookup yields CDR1 SEHNR and CDR2 FQNEAQ (reference sequence). The CDR3 extends over 23 residues, inclusive of both ends. The CDR3 loop is CTSSFYICSARAPLAGNTGELFF.

This clonotype appeared many times. The chain links TRBV6-5 to TRBJ1-2; TRBD1 is a possible D gene (5 bases). V lost 6 bases and J 1 base, leaving 9 bases between the germline ends. Germline values: CDR1 MNHEY, CDR2 SVGAGI. The CDR3 runs 13 residues. CDR3 protein: CASSNRNNYGYTF. The CDR3 nucleotides are TGTGCCAGCAGCAACAGGAATAACTATGGCTACACCTTC.

The chain couples TRBV29-1 to TRBJ2-7; 7 bases line up with TRBD1. V shed 5 bases and J 2 bases; nucleotides not matched to a gene: 6. The germline V gene has CDR1 SQVTM and CDR2 ANQGSEA. This CDR3 spans 13 amino acids. The CDR3 nucleotides read TGCAGCGTTCTGGGAACAGGGGCCTACGAGCAGTACTTC. The encoded protein is CSVLGTGAYEQYF.

The V call is TRBV19, the J call TRBJ1-1; perhaps TRBD1 as D (5 bases). The CDR3 is 17 amino acids. Germline assignment: CDR1 LNHDA and CDR2 SQIVND (reference sequence). The V and J ends lost 6 bases and 0 bases respectively, with 20 bases between them. CDR3 nucleotides: TGTGCCAGTAGACCGCCTCCAGGGAGTCCAGTGAACACTGAAGCTTTCTTT. This encodes CASRPPPGSPVNTEAFF. Full variable domain (remainder filled in from reference TRBV19 and TRBJ1-1): DGGITQSPKYLFRKEGQNVTLSCEQNLNHDAMYWYRQDPGQGLRLIYYSQIVNDFQKGDIAEGYSVSREKKESFPLTVTSAQKNPTAFYLCASRPPPGSPVNTEAFFGQGTRLTVV.

In regard to this clonotype: This clone may be a read error of a much larger clone one base away. This sequence joins TRBV12-3 or TRBV12-4 and TRBJ1-1, with D possibly matching TRBD1 (5 bases). This CDR3 spans 14 amino acids. The CDR3 loop is CASSLDTMNTKAFF. The CDR3 DNA follows: TGTGCCAGCAGTTTGGACACCATGAACACTAAAGCTTTCTTT.

The CDR3 DNA reads TGTGCCAGCAGCTTAGGAGGGGGGCCAGCGAACACTGAAGCTTTCTTT. It codes for CASSLGGGPANTEAFF. This chain joins TRBV7-8 and TRBJ1-1; D may be TRBD1 (6 bases). V was pared by 1 base and J by 1 base, with 13 bases between. CDR3 size: 16 residues. The germline V gene encodes CDR1 SGHVS and CDR2 FQNEAQ.

The chain recombines TRBV25-1 with TRBJ2-7, with D tentatively TRBD1 (6 bases). V lost 6 bases and J lost 2, with 14 bases in between. CDR1 and CDR2 (germline): MGHDK, SYGVNS. The CDR3 contains 14 residues. This CDR3 is CASSLAGETYEQYF. The CDR3 coding sequence is TGTGCCAGCAGCTTAGCAGGGGAAACCTACGAGCAGTACTTC.

For this clonotype: This may be a read error, as it is one base from a much larger clone. CDR3 in amino acids: CASSFWVSCEQYF. DNA for the CDR3: TGCGCCAGCAGCTTCTGGGTCTCCTGCGAGCAGTACTTC. The gene calls are TRBV5-1 and TRBJ2-7; D call uncertain. The germline V gene has CDR1 SGHRS and CDR2 YFSETQ. This CDR3 contains 13 residues.